Listed here are 5 T cell receptor beta chains from one sample, sequenced in a study of blood T cell repertoires in COVID-19. Produced via immunoSEQ multiplex PCR; TCRdb's table is partial and in-frame only. Of around 200,000 clones listed, 80% to 85% are singletons. Sequencing was carried out using peripheral blood. The receptors stem from a human donor in a cohort sampled during active COVID-19.

This clone showed up just a few times. CDR3 sequence (DNA): TGTGCCAGCAGTATGACAGGGTACAATGAGCAGTTCTTC. It specifies CASSMTGYNEQFF. J is TRBJ2-1 and V is TRBV27; 7 nucleotides match TRBD1. Unmatched junction bases numbered 2, after V lost 5 bases and J lost 4 bases. CDR3 length equals 13 residues. Germline V gene data show CDR1 as MNHEY and CDR2 as SMNVEV (reference sequence).

The chain links TRBV27 to TRBJ2-1; 10 positions agree with TRBD1. CDR1 is MNHEY and CDR2 is SMNVEV in the germline V gene (reference sequence). V shed 2 bases, J shed 7 bases, and the junction held 11 bases outside the gene matches. The CDR3 extends over 17 amino acids. CDR3 sequence: CASSLRVSGTGVNEQFF. Here the CDR3 DNA reads TGTGCCAGCAGTTTAAGGGTATCGGGGACAGGGGTGAATGAGCAGTTCTTC.

The chain links TRBV28 to TRBJ1-5; 7 bases are shared with TRBD1. The CDR3 consists of 15 residues. Looked up from germline, CDR1 is MDHEN and CDR2 is SYDVKM. J was trimmed by 1 base and V by 5 bases; bases with no gene match: 5. The CDR3 here is CASSTGQASNQPQHF. DNA for the CDR3: TGTGCCAGCAGTACAGGACAGGCAAGCAATCAGCCCCAGCATTTT.

The genes are TRBV18 and TRBJ2-7; TRBD2 agrees at 14 bases. The V gene end was trimmed by 5 bases and the J gene end by 1 base; junction bases not matched to a gene: 7. The germline CDR1 and CDR2 sequences are KGHSH and LQKENI. This CDR3 has 17 amino acids. CDR3 sequence (DNA): TGTGCCAGCTCAATGACTAGCGGGAGGGCCAGTTCCTACGAGCAGTACTTC. This translates into CASSMTSGRASSYEQYF.

This clone was seen once. The V call is TRBV27, the J call TRBJ1-4, with D possibly TRBD1 on 6 matching bases. Trimming removed 3 bases from V and 8 bases from J, with 16 bases in between. Germline V CDR1 and CDR2: MNHEY, SMNVEV (reference sequence). This CDR3 is built from 15 residues. CDR3 coding DNA: TGTGCCAGCAGTTTGGATACAGGGAGGGGCGAAAAACTGTTTTTT. It translates to CASSLDTGRGEKLFF.